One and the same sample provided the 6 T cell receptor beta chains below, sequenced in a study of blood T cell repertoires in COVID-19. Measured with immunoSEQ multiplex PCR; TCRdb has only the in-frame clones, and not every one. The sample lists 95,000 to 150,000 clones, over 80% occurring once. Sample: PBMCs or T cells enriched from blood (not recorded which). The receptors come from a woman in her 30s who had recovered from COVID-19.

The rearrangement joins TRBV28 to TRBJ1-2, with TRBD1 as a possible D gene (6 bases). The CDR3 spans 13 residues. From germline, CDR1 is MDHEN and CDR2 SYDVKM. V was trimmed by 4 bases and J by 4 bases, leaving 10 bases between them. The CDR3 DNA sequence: TGTGCCAGCAGTTGGAAAGGGGGCTATGGCTACACCTTC. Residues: CASSWKGGYGYTF.

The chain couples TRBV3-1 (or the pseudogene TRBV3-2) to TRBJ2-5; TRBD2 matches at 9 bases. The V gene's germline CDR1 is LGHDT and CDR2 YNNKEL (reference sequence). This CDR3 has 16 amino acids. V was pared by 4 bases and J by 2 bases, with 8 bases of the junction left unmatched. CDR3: CASSPWVAGDQETQYF. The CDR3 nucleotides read TGTGCCAGCAGCCCATGGGTAGCGGGAGATCAAGAGACCCAGTACTTC.

For the CDR3, the DNA is TGTGCCAGCATCAACAGTGGGACAGGCTATGGCTACACCTTC. This gives the protein CASINSGTGYGYTF. This chain links TRBV25-1 with TRBJ1-2, with 8 bases lining up with TRBD1. Germline V gene data show CDR1 as MGHDK and CDR2 as SYGVNS. Germline trimming cut 7 bases from V and 4 bases from J; bases unmatched to any gene: 8. The CDR3 totals 14 residues.

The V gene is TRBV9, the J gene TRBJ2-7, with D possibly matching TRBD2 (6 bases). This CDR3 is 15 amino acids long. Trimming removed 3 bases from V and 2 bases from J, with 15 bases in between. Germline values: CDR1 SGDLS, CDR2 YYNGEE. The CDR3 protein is CASSAGPAGPYEQYF. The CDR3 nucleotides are TGTGCCAGCAGCGCCGGACCCGCGGGGCCCTACGAGCAGTACTTC.

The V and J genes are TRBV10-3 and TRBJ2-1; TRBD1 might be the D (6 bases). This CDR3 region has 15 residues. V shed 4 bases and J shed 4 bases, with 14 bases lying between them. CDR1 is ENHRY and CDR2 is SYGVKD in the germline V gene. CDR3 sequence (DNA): TGTGCCATCAGTGGCAGGGGCGGGTCGTACAATGAGCAGTTCTTC. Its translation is CAISGRGGSYNEQFF.

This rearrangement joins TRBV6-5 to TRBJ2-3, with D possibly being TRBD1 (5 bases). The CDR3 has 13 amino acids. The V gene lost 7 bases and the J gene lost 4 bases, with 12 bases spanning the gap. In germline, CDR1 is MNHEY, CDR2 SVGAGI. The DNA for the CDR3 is TGTGCCAGCAAGGACAAACCCCCAGATACGCAGTATTTT. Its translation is CASKDKPPDTQYF.